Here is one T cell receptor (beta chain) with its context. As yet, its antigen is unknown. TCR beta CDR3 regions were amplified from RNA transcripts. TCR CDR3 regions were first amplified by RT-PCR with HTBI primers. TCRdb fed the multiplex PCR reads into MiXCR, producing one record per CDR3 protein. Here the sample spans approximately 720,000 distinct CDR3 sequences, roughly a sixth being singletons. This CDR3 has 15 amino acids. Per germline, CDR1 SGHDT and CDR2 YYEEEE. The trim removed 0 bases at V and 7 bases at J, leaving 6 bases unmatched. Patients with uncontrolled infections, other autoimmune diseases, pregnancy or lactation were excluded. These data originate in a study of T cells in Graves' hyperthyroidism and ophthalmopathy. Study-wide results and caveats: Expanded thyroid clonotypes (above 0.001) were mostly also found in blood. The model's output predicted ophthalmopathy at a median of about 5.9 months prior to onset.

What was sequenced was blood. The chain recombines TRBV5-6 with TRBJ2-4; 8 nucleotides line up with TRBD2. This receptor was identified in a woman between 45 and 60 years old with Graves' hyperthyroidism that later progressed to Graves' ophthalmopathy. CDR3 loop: CASSLAGREMNIQYF. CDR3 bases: TGTGCCAGCAGCTTGGCCGGGAGGGAGATGAACATTCAGTACTTC.